This TCR beta chain emerged from a study of T cell responses to AZD1222 COVID-19 vaccine. Germline V lookup: CDR1 SSHAT, CDR2 FNYEAQ (reference sequence). V dropped 4 bases and J dropped 1 base, with 8 bases sitting between them. The CDR3 has 13 amino acids. This table comes from immunoSEQ multiplex PCR, and its TCRdb copy is limited to in-frame clones, with some not included. The table lists 100,000 to 150,000 clones, 90% of them singletons. The chain uses TRBV7-7 and TRBJ2-7; the D gene is possibly TRBD2 (6 bases). The source material was peripheral blood, sampled on day 0 of AZD1222 vaccination. The clonotype comes from an adult in good health. CDR3 nucleotide sequence: TGTGCCAGCAGCTCCCGGGAGTCCTACGAGCAGTACTTC. Protein product: CASSSRESYEQYF.